The sequence of this TCR beta chain was determined in a study of blood T cell repertoires in COVID-19. As for the study in general: Whether acute or convalescent, the COVID-19 samples came from the United States, Italy and Spain.

V was clipped by 1 base and J by 8 bases; unmatched bases: 8. Germline loops: CDR1 SGDLS, CDR2 YYNGEE. The CDR3 runs to 15 residues. Original processing methods: The assay estimated nucleated cells by amplifying reference gene primers. Only in-frame clones appear in the TCRdb table, and some are missing; sequencing was by immunoSEQ multiplex PCR. For V, J and clone size, that table is used; D and trimming come from the DNA. Counted here are roughly 68,000 clones, approximately 90% occurring once; the ten biggest clones make up about 7%. Sequencing used peripheral blood. The rearrangement joins TRBV9 to TRBJ2-1; 8 positions match TRBD2. This sequence was found in a woman older than 75 with active COVID-19. The CDR3 loop is CASSVNSGGPYEQFF. CDR3 nucleotides: TGTGCCAGCAGCGTAAACTCGGGAGGGCCTTATGAGCAGTTCTTC.